The present TCR beta chain was sequenced within a study of control samples from healthy donors and cancer patients. The CDR3 runs to 15 residues. The V end was cut by 3 bases, the J end by 7 bases, with 16 bases between. CDR1 is SGHRS, CDR2 YFSETQ, per germline. The protocol was immunoSEQ multiplex PCR, while the TCRdb copy is restricted to in-frame clones and leaves out a portion. The sample lists some 79,000 clones; approximately 84% were seen once. This TCR derives from a woman aged 50 to 65 in good health. Sequenced input: blood. The chain links TRBV5-1 to TRBJ2-2; no reliable D call. CDR3 sequence reads: CASSSQRPIGGELFF. The DNA of the CDR3 is TGCGCCAGCAGCTCCCAAAGACCGATTGGCGGGGAGCTGTTTTTT.